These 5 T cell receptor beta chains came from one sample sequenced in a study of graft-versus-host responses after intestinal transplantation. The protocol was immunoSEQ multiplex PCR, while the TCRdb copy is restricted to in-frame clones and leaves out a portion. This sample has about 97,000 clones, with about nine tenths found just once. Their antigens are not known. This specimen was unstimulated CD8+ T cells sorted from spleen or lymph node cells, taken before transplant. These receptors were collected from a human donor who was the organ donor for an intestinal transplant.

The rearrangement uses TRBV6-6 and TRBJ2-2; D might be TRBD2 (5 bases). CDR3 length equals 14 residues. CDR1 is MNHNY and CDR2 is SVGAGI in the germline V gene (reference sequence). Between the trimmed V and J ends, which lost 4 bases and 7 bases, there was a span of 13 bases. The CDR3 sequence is CASSSRSVGGELFF. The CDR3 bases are TGTGCCAGCAGTTCTCGTAGCGTTGGCGGGGAGCTGTTTTTT.

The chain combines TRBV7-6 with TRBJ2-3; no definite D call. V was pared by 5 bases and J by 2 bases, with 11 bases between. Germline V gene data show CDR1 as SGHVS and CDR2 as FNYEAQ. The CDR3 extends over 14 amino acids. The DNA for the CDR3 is TGTGCCAGCAGCCCCCATTACTTCACAGATACGCAGTATTTT. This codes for CASSPHYFTDTQYF.

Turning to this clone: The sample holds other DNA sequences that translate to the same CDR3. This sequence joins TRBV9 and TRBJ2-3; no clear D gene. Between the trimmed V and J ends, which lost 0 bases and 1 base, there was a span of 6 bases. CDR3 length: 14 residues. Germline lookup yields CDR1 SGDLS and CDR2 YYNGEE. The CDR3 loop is CASSVASGTDTQYF. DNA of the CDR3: TGTGCCAGCAGCGTAGCCTCTGGCACAGATACGCAGTATTTT.

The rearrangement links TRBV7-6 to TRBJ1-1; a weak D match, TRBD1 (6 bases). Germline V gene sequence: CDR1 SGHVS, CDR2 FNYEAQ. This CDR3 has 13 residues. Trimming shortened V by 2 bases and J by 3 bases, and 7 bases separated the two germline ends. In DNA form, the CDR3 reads TGTGCCAGCAGCTTAAGACAGGACACTGAAGCTTTCTTT. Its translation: CASSLRQDTEAFF.

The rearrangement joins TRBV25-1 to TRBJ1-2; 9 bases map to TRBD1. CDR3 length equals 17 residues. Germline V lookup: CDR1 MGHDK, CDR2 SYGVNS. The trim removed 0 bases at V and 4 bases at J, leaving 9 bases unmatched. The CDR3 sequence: CASSEYFSDRGGYGYTF. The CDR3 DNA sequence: TGTGCCAGCAGTGAATATTTCTCGGACAGGGGAGGCTATGGCTACACCTTC.